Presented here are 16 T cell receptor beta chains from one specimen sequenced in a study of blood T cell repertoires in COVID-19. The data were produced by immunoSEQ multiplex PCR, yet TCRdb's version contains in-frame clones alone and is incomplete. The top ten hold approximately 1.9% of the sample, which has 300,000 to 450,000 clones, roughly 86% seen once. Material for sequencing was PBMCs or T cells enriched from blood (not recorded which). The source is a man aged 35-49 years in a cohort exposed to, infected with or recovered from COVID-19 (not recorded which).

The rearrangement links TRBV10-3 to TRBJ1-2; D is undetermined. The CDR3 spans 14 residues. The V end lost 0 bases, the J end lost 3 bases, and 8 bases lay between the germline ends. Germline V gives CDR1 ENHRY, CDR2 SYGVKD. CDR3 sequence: CAISESEQHYGYTF. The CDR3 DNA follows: TGTGCCATCAGTGAGTCGGAACAGCACTATGGCTACACCTTC.

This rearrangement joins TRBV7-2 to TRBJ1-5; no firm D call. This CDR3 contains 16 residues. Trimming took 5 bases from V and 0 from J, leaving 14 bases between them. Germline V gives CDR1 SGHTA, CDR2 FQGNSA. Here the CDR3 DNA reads TGTGCCAGCAGCCCGAGGGCACGTAATAGCAATCAGCCCCAGCATTTT. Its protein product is CASSPRARNSNQPQHF.

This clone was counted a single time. The CDR3 DNA reads TGTGCCAGCAGCGCGCCCGGGACTAGCGGGGGGTACAATGAGCAGTTCTTC. Amino acids: CASSAPGTSGGYNEQFF. The J gene is TRBJ2-1, the V gene TRBV9; 15 nucleotides line up with TRBD2. The junction had 5 bases not matched to a gene; V was cut back by 3 bases and J by 4 bases. Germline V gene data show CDR1 as SGDLS and CDR2 as YYNGEE. The CDR3 contains 17 residues. Combining the CDR3 with reference TRBV9 and TRBJ2-1 gives the whole variable domain DSGVTQTPKHLITATGQRVTLRCSPRSGDLSVYWYQQSLDQGLQFLIQYYNGEERAKGNILERFSAQQFPDLHSELNLSSLELGDSALYFCASSAPGTSGGYNEQFFGPGTRLTVL.

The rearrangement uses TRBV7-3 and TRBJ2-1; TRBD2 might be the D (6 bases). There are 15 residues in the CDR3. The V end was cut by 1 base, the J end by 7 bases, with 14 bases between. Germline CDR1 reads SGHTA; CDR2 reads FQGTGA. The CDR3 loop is CASSLSPGVGNEQFF. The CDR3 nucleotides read TGTGCCAGCAGCTTAAGTCCGGGAGTGGGGAATGAGCAGTTCTTC.

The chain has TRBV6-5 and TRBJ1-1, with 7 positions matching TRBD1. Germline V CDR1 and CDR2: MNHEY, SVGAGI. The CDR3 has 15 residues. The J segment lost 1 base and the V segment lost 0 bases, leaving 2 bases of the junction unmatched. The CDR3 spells CASSYSGQANTEAFF. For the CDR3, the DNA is TGTGCCAGCAGTTACTCCGGACAGGCGAACACTGAAGCTTTCTTT.

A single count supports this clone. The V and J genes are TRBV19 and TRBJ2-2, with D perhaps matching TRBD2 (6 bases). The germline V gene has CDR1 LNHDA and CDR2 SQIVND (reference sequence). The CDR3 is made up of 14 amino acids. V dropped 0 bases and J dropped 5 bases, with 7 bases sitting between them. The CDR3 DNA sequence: TGTGCCAGTAGTATAGATCGGGGGACCGGGGAGCTGTTTTTT. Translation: CASSIDRGTGELFF.

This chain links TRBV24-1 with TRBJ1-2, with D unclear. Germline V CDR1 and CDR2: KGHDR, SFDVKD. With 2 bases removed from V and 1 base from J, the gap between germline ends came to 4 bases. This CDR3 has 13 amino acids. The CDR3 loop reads CATSDSSNYGYTF. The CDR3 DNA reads TGTGCCACCAGTGATTCCAGTAACTATGGCTACACCTTC.

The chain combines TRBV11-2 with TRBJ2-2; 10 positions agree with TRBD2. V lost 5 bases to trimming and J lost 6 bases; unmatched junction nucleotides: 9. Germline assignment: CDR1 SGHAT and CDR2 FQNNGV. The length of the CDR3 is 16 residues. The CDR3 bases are TGTGCCAGCAGCCCCCGGGGGCTAGCGGGAGCCGGGGAGCTGTTTTTT. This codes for CASSPRGLAGAGELFF.

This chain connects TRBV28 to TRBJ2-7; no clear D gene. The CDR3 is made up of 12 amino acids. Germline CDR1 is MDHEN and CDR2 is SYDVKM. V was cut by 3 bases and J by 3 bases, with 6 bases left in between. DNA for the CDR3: TGTGCCAGCAGTTTGTCGGGCTACGAGCAGTACTTC. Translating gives CASSLSGYEQYF.

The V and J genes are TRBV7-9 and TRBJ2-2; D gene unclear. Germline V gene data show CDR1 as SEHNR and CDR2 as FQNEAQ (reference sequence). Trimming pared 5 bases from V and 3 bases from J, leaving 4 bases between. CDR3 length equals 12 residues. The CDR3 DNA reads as TGTGCCAGCAGCCGGGACACCGGGGAGCTGTTTTTT. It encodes CASSRDTGELFF. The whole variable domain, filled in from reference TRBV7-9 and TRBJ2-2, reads DTGVSQNPRHKITKRGQNVTFRCDPISEHNRLYWYRQTLGQGPEFLTYFQNEAQLEKSRLLSDRFSAERPKGSFSTLEIQRTEQGDSAMYLCASSRDTGELFFGEGSRLTVL.

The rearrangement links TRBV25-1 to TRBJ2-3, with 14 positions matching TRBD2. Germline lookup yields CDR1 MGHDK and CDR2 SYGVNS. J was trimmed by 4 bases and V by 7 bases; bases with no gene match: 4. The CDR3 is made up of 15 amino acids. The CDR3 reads CASTRLAGGPDTQYF. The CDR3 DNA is TGTGCCAGCACCCGACTAGCGGGAGGGCCAGATACGCAGTATTTT.

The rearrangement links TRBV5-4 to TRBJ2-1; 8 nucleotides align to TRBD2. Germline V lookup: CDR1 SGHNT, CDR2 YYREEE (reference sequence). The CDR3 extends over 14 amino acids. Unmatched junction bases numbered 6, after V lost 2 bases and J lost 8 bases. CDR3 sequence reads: CASSFETSVYEQFF. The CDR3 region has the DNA TGTGCCAGCAGCTTTGAGACTAGCGTCTATGAGCAGTTCTTC.

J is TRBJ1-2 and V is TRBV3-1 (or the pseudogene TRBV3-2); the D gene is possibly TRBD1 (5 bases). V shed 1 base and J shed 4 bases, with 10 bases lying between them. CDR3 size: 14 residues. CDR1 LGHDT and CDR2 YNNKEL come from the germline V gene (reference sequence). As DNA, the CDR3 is TGTGCCAGCAGCCAAGGGGGGGAAATCTATGGCTACACCTTC. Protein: CASSQGGEIYGYTF.

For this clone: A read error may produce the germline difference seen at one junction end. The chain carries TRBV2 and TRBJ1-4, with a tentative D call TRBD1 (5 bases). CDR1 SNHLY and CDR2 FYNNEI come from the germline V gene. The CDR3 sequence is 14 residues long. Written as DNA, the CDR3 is TGTACCAGCAGTGAAACCAGGGAGGATGAAAAACTGTTTTTT. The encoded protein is CTSSETREDEKLFF.

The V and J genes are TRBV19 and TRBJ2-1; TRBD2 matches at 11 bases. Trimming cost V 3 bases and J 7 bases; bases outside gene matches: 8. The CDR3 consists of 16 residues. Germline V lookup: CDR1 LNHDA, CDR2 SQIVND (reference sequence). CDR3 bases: TGTGCCAGTAGTATTCCCACTAGCGGGAGAAATAATGAGCAGTTCTTC. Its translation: CASSIPTSGRNNEQFF.

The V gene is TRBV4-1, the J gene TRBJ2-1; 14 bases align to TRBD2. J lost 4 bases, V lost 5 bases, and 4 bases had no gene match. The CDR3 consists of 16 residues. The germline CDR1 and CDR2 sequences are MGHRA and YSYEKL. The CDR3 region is CASSARLAGGYNEQFF. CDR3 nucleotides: TGCGCCAGCAGCGCCCGACTAGCGGGAGGGTACAATGAGCAGTTCTTC.